A single sample is the source of the 17 T cell receptor beta chains below, sequenced in a study of cytomegalovirus exposure and HLA in healthy donors. This PCR relied on a set of 60 Vbeta primers and 13 Jbeta primers. Sequencing used immunoSEQ multiplex PCR; TCRdb keeps in-frame clones, though not all of them. The top ten hold over 1.5% of the sample, which has about 130,000 clones, around three quarters seen once. What was sequenced was PBMCs. The receptors shown here come from a woman aged 45-59 years in good health and CMV-seronegative.

The CDR3 loop reads CASSLDTSGDYEQYF. The CDR3 coding sequence is TGTGCCAGTAGCCTGGACACATCGGGAGACTACGAGCAGTACTTC. V and J are TRBV19 and TRBJ2-7; D might be TRBD2 (6 bases). Germline V gives CDR1 LNHDA, CDR2 SQIVND (reference sequence). V was clipped by 6 bases and J by 3 bases, with 18 bases between them. The CDR3 totals 15 residues.

The CDR3 sequence: CASGEPPGQQMTYEQYF. The DNA for the CDR3 is TGCGCCAGCGGAGAGCCGCCGGGACAGCAGATGACCTACGAGCAGTACTTC. The rearrangement uses TRBV10-1 and TRBJ2-7, with 7 bases aligning to TRBD1. V lost 8 bases to trimming and J lost 2 bases; unmatched junction nucleotides: 18. The CDR3 spans 17 residues. Looked up from germline, CDR1 is WNHNN and CDR2 is SYGVQD (reference sequence).

The V gene is TRBV4-1, the J gene TRBJ2-1, with TRBD2 matching over 7 bases. CDR3 length: 17 residues. The germline CDR1 and CDR2 sequences are MGHRA and YSYEKL. V was pared by 4 bases and J by 1 base, with 10 bases of the junction left unmatched. Written as DNA, the CDR3 is TGCGCCAGCAGCCGAGTAGGGGAGGGCGGTTCCTACAATGAGCAGTTCTTC. This gives the protein CASSRVGEGGSYNEQFF.

The CDR3 reads CASSYPQQFF. The CDR3 region has the DNA TGTGCCAGCAGTTACCCCCAACAGTTCTTC. V and J are TRBV6-5 and TRBJ2-7, with D hard to call. The end of the DNA fits TRBJ2-1 better, so the J call may be wrong. Germline V lookup: CDR1 MNHEY, CDR2 SVGAGI. The CDR3 loop spans 10 amino acids.

The gene calls are TRBV7-2 and TRBJ1-3; D remains ambiguous. Between the trimmed V and J ends, which lost 1 base and 9 bases, there was a span of 7 bases. The CDR3 covers 12 residues. Germline CDR1 is SGHTA and CDR2 is FQGNSA. The CDR3 DNA is TGTGCCAGCAGCTTAGTAGCGGGCACCATATATTTT. This codes for CASSLVAGTIYF.

In its sample, this clone was seen a few times. The chain joins TRBV5-8 to TRBJ2-3; 8 bases fit TRBD1. Germline loops: CDR1 SGHTS, CDR2 YDEGEE. This CDR3 spans 15 amino acids. The trim removed 6 bases at V and 4 bases at J, leaving 10 bases unmatched. The CDR3 DNA follows: TGTGCCAGCACCACCGAGGGACAGGACGCAGATACGCAGTATTTT. Translation: CASTTEGQDADTQYF.

The genes are TRBV25-1 and TRBJ1-1; a possible D gene is TRBD1 (5 bases). V lost 5 bases, J lost 3 bases, and 16 bases lay in between. There are 15 residues in the CDR3. Germline values: CDR1 MGHDK, CDR2 SYGVNS. The CDR3 bases are TGTGCCAGCAGTTTGGAACTTTTAGGGGACACTGAAGCTTTCTTT. It encodes CASSLELLGDTEAFF.

This clone was observed a handful of times. The J gene is TRBJ2-2, the V gene TRBV4-3; 8 bases are a match to TRBD1. This CDR3 has 14 amino acids. Per the germline V gene, CDR1 is LGHNA and CDR2 is YSLEER. Germline trimming cut 2 bases from V and 6 bases from J; bases unmatched to any gene: 2. The CDR3 loop is CASSQSTGAGELFF. The CDR3 DNA reads as TGCGCCAGCAGCCAATCGACAGGGGCCGGGGAGCTGTTTTTT.

This rearrangement joins TRBV23-1 to TRBJ1-5; no clear D. TRBV23-1 is classed as an ORF, of uncertain function. Between the trimmed V and J ends, which lost 7 bases and 3 bases, there was a span of 22 bases. The CDR3 covers 17 residues. The CDR3 spells CASTHRGHSQINQPQHF. CDR3 coding DNA: TGCGCCAGCACCCACAGAGGGCATTCCCAAATCAATCAGCCCCAGCATTTT.

The chain's CDR3 is CASSSPKAGDETQYF. CDR3 coding DNA: TGTGCCAGCAGTTCCCCCAAGGCGGGAGATGAGACCCAGTACTTC. The chain carries TRBV28 and TRBJ2-5; 7 positions agree with TRBD2. Germline V gene lookup returns CDR1 MDHEN and CDR2 SYDVKM. The CDR3 has 15 residues. The V and J ends lost 4 bases and 5 bases, in that order; junction bases with no gene match: 10.

The CDR3 is CASSTRVAGGHNEQFF. CDR3 in DNA: TGTGCCAGCAGTACCCGGGTAGCGGGAGGTCACAATGAGCAGTTCTTC. The chain uses TRBV28 and TRBJ2-1; 10 nucleotides align to TRBD2. CDR3 length: 16 amino acids. Germline V lookup: CDR1 MDHEN, CDR2 SYDVKM. After removal of 5 bases from V and 5 bases from J, the junction contained 9 bases not matched to a gene.

V and J are TRBV19 and TRBJ1-5; the D gene is possibly TRBD1 (6 bases). This CDR3 contains 16 residues. CDR1 and CDR2 from the germline V gene are LNHDA and SQIVND (reference sequence). Trimming removed 5 bases at V and 0 bases at J, with 14 bases between. In nucleotides, the CDR3 is TGTGCCAGTAGTGCGGTGCGGGGGGCTAGCAATCAGCCCCAGCATTTT. This encodes CASSAVRGASNQPQHF. Drawing the rest from reference TRBV19 and TRBJ1-5, the complete variable domain is DGGITQSPKYLFRKEGQNVTLSCEQNLNHDAMYWYRQDPGQGLRLIYYSQIVNDFQKGDIAEGYSVSREKKESFPLTVTSAQKNPTAFYLCASSAVRGASNQPQHFGDGTRLSIL.

The chain uses TRBV28 and TRBJ2-3; 8 bases match TRBD2. Germline V CDR1 and CDR2: MDHEN, SYDVKM. CDR3 length: 15 amino acids. The J segment lost 2 bases and the V segment lost 5 bases, leaving 6 bases of the junction unmatched. CDR3 sequence reads: CASSPVAGYTDTQYF. The CDR3 nucleotides are TGTGCCAGCAGTCCCGTAGCGGGGTACACAGATACGCAGTATTTT.

V and J are TRBV18 and TRBJ2-5, with D tentatively TRBD1 (5 bases). The J call could be wrong; TRBJ2-7 is a better fit for the DNA end. CDR1 and CDR2 from the germline V gene are KGHSH and LQKENI. CDR3 length equals 13 residues. CDR3 sequence reads: CASSINQGYEQYF. CDR3 in DNA: TGTGCCAGCTCCATAAATCAGGGATACGAGCAGTACTTC.

The rearrangement uses TRBV5-5 and TRBJ2-3; D is possibly TRBD2 (5 bases). CDR1 and CDR2 (germline): SGHKS, YYEKEE (reference sequence). The CDR3 has 13 residues. With 4 bases removed from V and 3 bases from J, the gap between germline ends came to 9 bases. CDR3 loop: CASSEDWTDTQYF. CDR3 bases: TGTGCCAGCAGCGAGGACTGGACAGATACGCAGTATTTT.

The chain has TRBV6-5 and TRBJ2-2; D is unclear. V was clipped by 2 bases and J by 3 bases, with 13 bases between them. Germline-derived CDR1 and CDR2 are MNHEY and SVGAGI. The CDR3 is made up of 16 amino acids. For the CDR3, the DNA is TGTGCCAGCAGTTACAGCCGCCGGAGTCACACCGGGGAGCTGTTTTTT. Amino acid sequence: CASSYSRRSHTGELFF.

V gene TRBV5-1 combines with J gene TRBJ2-2; TRBD2 matches at 8 bases. CDR1 is SGHRS, CDR2 YFSETQ, per germline. J lost 0 bases, V lost 9 bases, and 16 bases had no gene match. The CDR3 loop spans 18 amino acids. CDR3 nucleotides: TGCGCCACCTCACGGGAGGCTAGCGGGTTCGCGAACACCGGGGAGCTGTTTTTT. Its translation: CATSREASGFANTGELFF.